These 29 T cell receptor beta chains share one sample of origin, sequenced in a study of T cells in Graves' hyperthyroidism and ophthalmopathy. TCR beta CDR3 sequences were amplified from RNA transcripts. The HTBI set primed first-round TCR CDR3 RT-PCR. TCRdb reprocessed the multiplex PCR reads via MiXCR and lists one record per CDR3 protein. The sample has roughly 580,000 distinct CDR3 sequences, around 13% seen once. The sample consisted of blood. The receptors derive from a woman in her 30s with Graves' hyperthyroidism that later progressed to Graves' ophthalmopathy.

This clonotype was counted ten times or more. The V and J genes are TRBV24-1 and TRBJ1-1; 8 nucleotides align to TRBD1. CDR1 is KGHDR, CDR2 SFDVKD, per germline. V shed 4 bases and J 8 bases; nucleotides not matched to a gene: 23. The CDR3 has 19 residues. The CDR3 spells CATSDSIDRGAGVPVEAFF. DNA for the CDR3: TGTGCCACCAGTGACTCTATCGACAGGGGCGCGGGGGTCCCCGTAGAAGCTTTCTTT.

This clonotype was detected many times. CDR3 region: CASSLQGDEKLFF. The CDR3 coding sequence is TGTGCCAGCAGTTTGCAGGGGGATGAAAAACTGTTTTTT. J is TRBJ1-4 and V is TRBV12-3 or TRBV12-4, with TRBD1 identical over 7 bases. Trimming at V came to 3 bases and at J to 6 bases, leaving 1 base not matched to a gene. CDR3 length equals 13 residues.

This sequence joins TRBV11-2 and TRBJ1-2; the match to TRBD1 covers 11 bases. This CDR3 has 15 residues. Losses at the gene ends were 4 bases for V and 6 bases for J; bases not matched to a gene: 7. The germline gives CDR1 SGHAT, CDR2 FQNNGV. The CDR3 here is CASSSPRDRGNGYTF. CDR3 DNA: TGTGCCAGCAGCTCACCTAGGGACAGGGGGAATGGCTACACCTTC.

This clonotype was recorded many times. Here the CDR3 DNA reads TGTGCCAGTAGTATTTTTTTTAGAGACAGGGACAATGAGCAGTTCTTC. This gives the protein CASSIFFRDRDNEQFF. The J gene is TRBJ2-1, the V gene TRBV19, with 7 positions matching TRBD1. V was pared by 3 bases and J by 5 bases, with 10 bases of the junction left unmatched. Germline V gene sequence: CDR1 LNHDA, CDR2 SQIVND (reference sequence). The CDR3 sequence is 16 residues long. Variable domain in full (rest from reference TRBV19 and TRBJ2-1): DGGITQSPKYLFRKEGQNVTLSCEQNLNHDAMYWYRQDPGQGLRLIYYSQIVNDFQKGDIAEGYSVSREKKESFPLTVTSAQKNPTAFYLCASSIFFRDRDNEQFFGPGTRLTVL.

There are many counts of this clonotype. The chain combines TRBV12-3 or TRBV12-4 with TRBJ1-2; possible D gene TRBD1, 6 bases. The ends were cut back, 7 bases at V and 11 bases at J, with 17 bases in the middle. This CDR3 is built from 12 residues. This CDR3 reads CASTLSPGVYTF. The CDR3 coding sequence is TGTGCCAGCACCCTTAGCCCAGGGGTTTACACCTTC.

This clonotype was observed at least ten times. This chain links TRBV11-2 with TRBJ2-7; D tentatively reads TRBD1 or TRBD2 (5 bases each). From germline, CDR1 is SGHAT and CDR2 FQNNGV. The CDR3 is 15 amino acids. V shed 4 bases and J shed 5 bases, with 18 bases lying between them. The CDR3: CASSSSGTQGNEQYF. CDR3 DNA: TGTGCCAGCAGCTCCTCCGGGACGCAGGGCAACGAGCAGTACTTC.

This clonotype was seen ten or more times. The CDR3 region has the DNA TGTGCCAGCAGTTGGGACAGGGGACCGTTTAGCAATCAGCCCCAGCATTTT. Translation gives CASSWDRGPFSNQPQHF. The J gene is TRBJ1-5, the V gene TRBV6-5; 10 nucleotides line up with TRBD1. There are 17 residues in the CDR3. Germline V gives CDR1 MNHEY, CDR2 SVGAGI. V lost 4 bases and J lost 0; bases outside the gene matches: 6.

This chain uses TRBV6-1 with TRBJ1-2; D uncertain. CDR1 and CDR2 from the germline V gene are MNHNS and SASEGT. CDR3 length: 14 residues. Trimming removed 4 bases at V and 4 bases at J, with 13 bases between. The chain's CDR3 is CASSAGGPLYGYTF. In DNA form, the CDR3 reads TGTGCCAGCAGTGCGGGAGGACCTCTCTATGGCTACACCTTC.

This clonotype showed up many times. The chain is built from TRBV28 and TRBJ2-2; 7 bases are a match to TRBD1. This CDR3 has 15 residues. The junction had 10 bases not matched to a gene; V was cut back by 5 bases and J by 7 bases. CDR1 MDHEN and CDR2 SYDVKM come from the germline V gene. The CDR3 region has the DNA TGTGCCAGCAGTCCCGACCTACAGGGGAACGGGGAGCTGTTTTTT. It encodes CASSPDLQGNGELFF.

The sample holds many counts of this clonotype. This chain joins TRBV9 and TRBJ1-1; TRBD1 is a possible D gene (6 bases). The CDR3 has 16 residues. Trimming removed 5 bases at V and 1 base at J, with 18 bases between. Per germline, CDR1 SGDLS and CDR2 YYNGEE. The CDR3 loop reads CASRDDRSDSNTEAFF. CDR3 in DNA: TGTGCCAGCAGAGACGACAGGTCCGACTCGAACACTGAAGCTTTCTTT.

This clonotype was seen many times. The rearrangement joins TRBV20-1 to TRBJ2-7, with 9 bases lining up with TRBD2. The CDR3 length is 14 residues. CDR1 DFQATT and CDR2 SNEGSKA come from the germline V gene (reference sequence). The trim removed 6 bases at V and 2 bases at J, leaving 8 bases unmatched. CDR3 loop: CSAIGGGRAYEQYF. The CDR3 region has the DNA TGCAGTGCGATTGGGGGCGGGAGGGCCTACGAGCAGTACTTC.

This clonotype has ten or more counts. The rearrangement links TRBV24-1 to TRBJ2-1; 9 bases align to TRBD1. This CDR3 is 16 amino acids long. V was clipped by 4 bases and J by 4 bases; unmatched bases: 7. Germline values: CDR1 KGHDR, CDR2 SFDVKD. The CDR3 spells CATSDSTGGAYNEQFF. For the CDR3, the DNA is TGTGCCACCAGTGACTCGACAGGGGGGGCATACAATGAGCAGTTCTTC.

In this sample, this clonotype turned up many times. V and J are TRBV10-2 and TRBJ1-5; TRBD1 might be the D (5 bases). This CDR3 spans 15 amino acids. Germline V lookup: CDR1 WSHSY, CDR2 SAAADI. V was pared by 1 base and J by 3 bases, with 10 bases between. CDR3 protein: CASSEFRDPNQPQHF. The DNA of the CDR3 is TGCGCCAGCAGTGAGTTCCGGGACCCCAATCAGCCCCAGCATTTT.

This clonotype was observed at least ten times. J is TRBJ2-2 and V is TRBV28, with TRBD2 matching over 10 bases. Looked up from germline, CDR1 is MDHEN and CDR2 is SYDVKM. Trimming cost V 6 bases and J 5 bases; bases outside gene matches: 9. The CDR3 length is 16 residues. The CDR3 is CASSPSGRTRTGELFF. The CDR3 DNA reads TGTGCCAGCAGCCCTAGCGGGAGAACTAGAACCGGGGAGCTGTTTTTT.

V and J are TRBV5-1 and TRBJ2-1; tentatively, D is TRBD2 (7 bases). The length of the CDR3 is 13 residues. The V gene lost 2 bases and the J gene lost 8 bases, with 11 bases spanning the gap. Germline V gene lookup returns CDR1 SGHRS and CDR2 YFSETQ. The CDR3: CASSFRGGDEQFF. For the CDR3, the DNA is TGCGCCAGCAGCTTCAGAGGGGGGGATGAGCAGTTCTTC.

Notes on this clonotype: One base away lies a much larger clone, so this may be a sequencing read error. The chain uses TRBV7-9 and TRBJ2-1; weak D call: TRBD2 (6 bases). The CDR3 covers 15 residues. The germline V gene encodes CDR1 SEHNR and CDR2 FQNEAQ (reference sequence). CDR3 loop: CASSLVRMDYNERFF. In DNA, the CDR3 is TGTGCCAGCAGCTTAGTCCGGATGGACTACAATGAGCGGTTCTTC.

This clonotype was counted many times. V gene TRBV11-3 combines with J gene TRBJ2-7, with 10 bases fitting TRBD1. CDR1 and CDR2 (germline): SGHNT, YENEEA. This CDR3 has 14 residues. V gave up 3 bases and J gave up 5 bases; unmatched junction bases: 4. The CDR3 bases are TGTGCCAGCAGCTTTAGACAGGGGGCCCACGAGCAGTACTTC. The encoded protein is CASSFRQGAHEQYF.

This clonotype was seen many times. J is TRBJ1-4 and V is TRBV5-1, with 10 nucleotides matching TRBD1. Germline CDR1 reads SGHRS; CDR2 reads YFSETQ. The V and J ends lost 4 bases and 6 bases, in that order; junction bases with no gene match: 3. The CDR3 has 14 amino acids. The CDR3 DNA is TGCGCCAGCAGCCTGGGGACAGGGGATGAAAAACTGTTTTTT. Protein: CASSLGTGDEKLFF.

The chain employs TRBV18 and TRBJ2-2, with 9 bases aligning to TRBD1. The CDR3 extends over 17 amino acids. Looked up from germline, CDR1 is KGHSH and CDR2 is LQKENI. Unmatched junction bases numbered 8, after V lost 2 bases and J lost 4 bases. The CDR3, as DNA: TGTGCCAGCTCACCAATTTCTGGACAGGGGTCCACCGGGGAGCTGTTTTTT. Translated, it gives CASSPISGQGSTGELFF.

This clonotype has a count of ten or more. This chain joins TRBV19 and TRBJ2-7; TRBD1 is a possible D gene (5 bases). Germline V gene data show CDR1 as LNHDA and CDR2 as SQIVND (reference sequence). The V end was cut by 6 bases, the J end by 3 bases, with 12 bases between. The CDR3 contains 13 residues. The CDR3 DNA reads TGTGCCAGTAGCGGGCAGGGCGGCTACGAGCAGTACTTC. It codes for CASSGQGGYEQYF.

The sample holds many counts of this clonotype. The chain joins TRBV18 to TRBJ2-3; TRBD2 might be the D (5 bases). This CDR3 is 15 amino acids long. Germline V gives CDR1 KGHSH, CDR2 LQKENI. Trimming shortened V by 4 bases and J by 3 bases, and 14 bases separated the two germline ends. The CDR3 region is CASSRSGPTTDTQYF. The CDR3 nucleotides are TGTGCCAGCTCACGGAGCGGTCCCACGACAGATACGCAGTATTTT.

Ten or more counts support this clonotype. The chain is built from TRBV28 and TRBJ1-3; D unresolved. Trimming removed 4 bases from V and 2 bases from J, with 12 bases in between. Germline V gives CDR1 MDHEN, CDR2 SYDVKM. The CDR3 covers 15 residues. CDR3 nucleotide sequence: TGTGCCAGCAGTTCTCCCCCAGGAGCTGGAAACACCATATATTTT. It yields the protein CASSSPPGAGNTIYF.

This clonotype was seen repeatedly, ten times or more. The CDR3 is CASRAGPANTEAFF. The CDR3 DNA sequence: TGTGCCAGTAGGGCTGGCCCGGCGAACACTGAAGCTTTCTTT. This chain joins TRBV19 and TRBJ1-1, with unresolved D. Trimming pared 6 bases from V and 1 base from J, leaving 12 bases between. Germline-derived CDR1 and CDR2 are LNHDA and SQIVND (reference sequence). The CDR3 extends over 14 amino acids. The full variable domain, with the rest looked up from reference TRBV19 and TRBJ1-1, is DGGITQSPKYLFRKEGQNVTLSCEQNLNHDAMYWYRQDPGQGLRLIYYSQIVNDFQKGDIAEGYSVSREKKESFPLTVTSAQKNPTAFYLCASRAGPANTEAFFGQGTRLTVV.

This chain connects TRBV20-1 to TRBJ2-1, with a weak D call TRBD2 (5 bases). V was shortened by 3 bases and J by 6 bases, with 15 bases between the two germline ends. Germline V gene data show CDR1 as DFQATT and CDR2 as SNEGSKA (reference sequence). There are 14 residues in the CDR3. CDR3 sequence: CSASSGVAGNEQFF. The CDR3 coding sequence is TGCAGTGCTAGTTCAGGCGTGGCGGGCAATGAGCAGTTCTTC.

With respect to this clonotype: Given a much more abundant clone one base away, this may be a read error. V is TRBV20-1 and J is TRBJ2-2, with 14 positions matching TRBD2. Germline assignment: CDR1 DFQATT and CDR2 SNEGSKA (reference sequence). The CDR3 length is 14 residues. Trimming at V came to 5 bases and at J to 5 bases, leaving 1 base not matched to a gene. CDR3 nucleotides: TGCAGTGCTGGACTAGCGGGAGGAACCGGGGAGCTGTTTTTT. Translated: CSAGLAGGTGELFF.

This clonotype has ten or more counts. The chain has TRBV19 and TRBJ1-5, with D maybe TRBD1 (6 bases). This CDR3 is built from 15 residues. Germline lookup yields CDR1 LNHDA and CDR2 SQIVND (reference sequence). V was cut by 3 bases and J by 5 bases, with 14 bases left in between. CDR3 in DNA: TGTGCCAGTAGTATTAGAAGCAGGGGAGATCAGCCCCAGCATTTT. The encoded protein is CASSIRSRGDQPQHF.

Ten or more counts support this clonotype. The J gene is TRBJ2-6, the V gene TRBV7-2, with 7 bases identical to TRBD1. The length of the CDR3 is 16 residues. V was clipped by 4 bases and J by 0 bases; unmatched bases: 3. In germline, CDR1 is SGHTA, CDR2 FQGNSA. CDR3 protein: CASSWGQFSGANVLTF. The CDR3 DNA reads TGTGCCAGCAGCTGGGGACAGTTCTCTGGGGCCAACGTCCTGACTTTC.

To note about this clonotype: An end of the junction differs from the germline gene, which may be a read error. The rearrangement joins TRBV5-1 to TRBJ2-1; D possibly uses TRBD1 or TRBD2 (5 bases each). Germline V gives CDR1 SGHRS, CDR2 YFSETQ. This CDR3 comprises 14 residues. The CDR3 nucleotides read TGCGCCAGCAGCTTGGGGGGGACCTACACTGAGCAGTTCTTC. This encodes CASSLGGTYTEQFF.

This clonotype showed up many times. The chain joins TRBV6-1 to TRBJ2-7; TRBD1 agrees at 12 bases. Germline CDR1 is MNHNS and CDR2 is SASEGT. Trimming removed 5 bases from V and 7 bases from J; junction bases left unmatched: 12. This CDR3 has 16 amino acids. CDR3 coding DNA: TGTGCCAGCAGTTTAGAAGCCGGGACAGGGGGCGGAGAGCAGTACTTC. Its protein is CASSLEAGTGGGEQYF.